This T cell receptor beta chain was identified in a study of blood T cells in healthy people across ages. V lost 4 bases, J lost 5 bases, and 17 bases lay in between. CDR1 and CDR2 from the germline V gene are SQVTM and ANQGSEA. The CDR3 has 14 amino acids. A second PCR of roughly 6 to 12 cycles used a sample-barcoded 5' primer and a J-beta primer mix. Each CDR3 protein gets one entry after TCRdb re-called the 5' RACE reads with MiXCR. Here the sample spans about 900,000 distinct CDR3 sequences, around 49% being singletons. V is TRBV29-1 and J is TRBJ2-5; D gene unclear. This TCR was sampled from a man in his thirties or forties in good health. The material sequenced was blood. CDR3 nucleotide sequence: TGCAGCGTTGCGCGCAGGCTGGTGGAGGAGACCCAGTACTTC. Its translation is CSVARRLVEETQYF. Looking up the rest from reference TRBV29-1 and TRBJ2-5 gives the full variable domain: SAVISQKPSRDICQRGTSLTIQCQVDSQVTMMFWYRQQPGQSLTLIATANQGSEATYESGFVIDKFPISRPNLTFSTLTVSNMSPEDSSIYLCSVARRLVEETQYFGPGTRLLVL.